The T cell receptor beta chain described here comes from a study of blood T cell repertoires in COVID-19. Study at large: COVID-19 samples, acute and convalescent, were from the United States, Italy and Spain.

From germline, CDR1 is MNHEY and CDR2 SVGAGI. CDR3 length equals 14 residues. The germline V and J ends were trimmed by 8 bases and 3 bases, with 15 bases remaining between them. Per the study methods: Amplification of reference gene primers provided the estimated nucleated cell counts. Some clones are missing from TCRdb's copy, which holds only in-frame ones; the method was immunoSEQ multiplex PCR. The DNA gave D and trimming, while V, J and clone size come from that table. Among tens of thousands of clones listed, 80% to 90% were seen once. The chain has TRBV6-5 and TRBJ2-3; D is possibly TRBD1 (6 bases). This receptor was obtained from a human donor in a cohort sampled during active COVID-19. Sequencing input: peripheral blood. In nucleotides, the CDR3 is TGTGCCAGCCGGGACACCGTGGGAACAGATACGCAGTATTTT. This gives the protein CASRDTVGTDTQYF.